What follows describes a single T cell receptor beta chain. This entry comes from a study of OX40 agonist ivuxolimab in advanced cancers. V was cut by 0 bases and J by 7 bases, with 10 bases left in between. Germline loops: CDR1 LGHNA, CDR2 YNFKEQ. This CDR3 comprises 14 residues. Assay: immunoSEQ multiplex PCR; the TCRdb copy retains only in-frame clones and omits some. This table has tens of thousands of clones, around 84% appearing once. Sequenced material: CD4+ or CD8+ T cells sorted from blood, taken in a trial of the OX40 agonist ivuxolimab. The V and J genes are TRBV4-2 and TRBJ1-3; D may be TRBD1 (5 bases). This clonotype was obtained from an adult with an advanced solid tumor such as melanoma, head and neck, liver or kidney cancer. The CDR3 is CASSQEVGLNTIYF. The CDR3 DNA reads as TGTGCCAGCAGCCAAGAGGTGGGACTGAACACCATATATTTT.